A selection of T cell receptor beta chains follows, all from one sample in a study of T cells in Graves' hyperthyroidism and ophthalmopathy. Via MiXCR, TCRdb re-called the multiplex PCR reads, giving one row per CDR3 protein. The data contain about 59,000 distinct CDR3 sequences, roughly 50% of them singletons. The sample was blood. The receptors shown here come from a woman aged 55-69 years with Graves' ophthalmopathy. CDR3s include the opening cysteine and the closing phenylalanine or tryptophan. The D gene is left open where the match is weak. Size tells how often a clone was seen (once, few, many) or the class of an expanded clone, and some rows leave it out.

clone_size	v_call	j_call	d_call	cdr3_aa	cdr3_nt
few	TRBV20-1	TRBJ1-2	NA	CSARVRAGYTF	TGCAGTGCTAGAGTCAGGGCTGGCTACACCTTC
NA	TRBV11-2	TRBJ1-1	NA	CASSTQETDGHTEAFF	TGTGCCAGCAGCACCCAAGAGACAGATGGCCACACTGAAGCTTTCTTT
many	TRBV6-1	TRBJ1-1	TRBD1	CASSVDRANTEAFF	TGTGCCAGCAGTGTGGACAGGGCGAACACTGAAGCTTTCTTT
many	TRBV27	TRBJ1-4	TRBD1	CASGTGYPNEKLFF	TGTGCCAGCGGGACAGGGTATCCTAATGAAAAACTGTTTTTT
many	TRBV12-3/TRBV12-4	TRBJ2-1	NA	CASSPRGGSNNEQFF	TGTGCCAGCAGTCCAAGAGGCGGTAGCAACAATGAGCAGTTCTTC
NA	TRBV7-7	TRBJ1-1	NA	CASSAARNTEAFF	TGTGCTAGCAGCGCCGCGCGAAACACTGAAGCTTTCTTT
NA	TRBV20-1	TRBJ2-2	TRBD2	CSARPGSGRELFF	TGCAGTGCTAGGCCGGGTAGCGGGAGGGAGCTGTTTTTT
NA	TRBV20-1	TRBJ2-3	TRBD2	CSADSGGAHTDTQYF	TGCAGTGCTGATAGCGGGGGGGCCCACACAGATACGCAATATTTT
NA	TRBV7-2	TRBJ1-1	NA	CASRGGFGASTEAFF	TGTGCCAGCAGAGGGGGTTTCGGGGCTAGCACTGAAGCTTTCTTT
NA	TRBV5-4	TRBJ2-1	TRBD2	CASSLGLAGGPGSEQFF	TGTGCCAGCAGCCTGGGACTAGCGGGAGGGCCGGGGAGTGAGCAGTTCTTC
many	TRBV14	TRBJ2-5	NA	CASSQAPRGETQYF	TGTGCCAGCAGCCAAGCCCCGAGAGGGGAGACCCAGTACTTC
NA	TRBV10-1	TRBJ2-3	TRBD2	CASSESLGGTDTQYF	TGCGCCAGCAGTGAGTCCCTGGGGGGGACAGATACGCAGTATTTT
NA	TRBV29-1	TRBJ2-7	NA	CSLRAHQYF	TGCAGCTTGCGGGCCCACCAGTACTTC
NA	TRBV20-1	TRBJ2-5	NA	CSAKTGTQYF	TGCAGTGCGAAAACAGGGACCCAGTACTTC
NA	TRBV19	TRBJ2-1	NA	CASSIVALTQDNEQFF	TGTGCCAGTAGTATAGTCGCCCTAACACAGGACAATGAGCAGTTCTTC
NA	TRBV6-6	TRBJ1-5	NA	CASSQSDQPQHF	TGTGCCAGCAGTCAATCCGATCAGCCCCAGCATTTT
NA	TRBV24-1	TRBJ1-2	TRBD1	CATSDPGTGTTF	TGTGCCACCAGTGACCCCGGGACAGGCACCACCTTC
NA	TRBV7-9	TRBJ2-5	NA	CASSLVWTAQETQYF	TGTGCCAGCAGCTTAGTTTGGACAGCCCAAGAGACCCAGTACTTC
many	TRBV19	TRBJ2-2	TRBD1	CASRVGQGVTGELFF	TGTGCCAGTAGGGTGGGACAGGGTGTCACCGGGGAGCTGTTTTTT
many	TRBV20-1	TRBJ1-1	NA	CSARGLSGDTEAFF	TGCAGTGCTAGAGGACTCTCGGGGGACACTGAAGCTTTCTTT
many	TRBV28	TRBJ2-1	TRBD2	CASSFASGGYNEQFF	TGTGCCAGCAGTTTCGCCAGCGGGGGGTACAATGAGCAGTTCTTC
NA	TRBV11-2	TRBJ1-4	NA	CASSHGNEKLFF	TGTGCCAGCAGCCATGGGAACGAAAAACTGTTTTTT
NA	TRBV12-3/TRBV12-4	TRBJ1-5	NA	CASSPPRARDQPQHF	TGTGCCAGCAGTCCACCGCGGGCAAGGGATCAGCCCCAGCATTTT
NA	TRBV28	TRBJ1-6	NA	CAIDTGKSPLHF	TGTGCCATCGACACAGGAAAATCACCCCTCCACTTT
once	TRBV3-1	TRBJ2-1	NA	CASSQDWGAVNEQFF	TGTGCCAGCAGCCAAGATTGGGGGGCGGTGAATGAGCAGTTCTTC
NA	TRBV13	TRBJ2-7	NA	CASSLSVGTLSYEQYF	TGTGCCAGCAGCTTAAGTGTCGGTACCCTCTCCTACGAGCAGTACTTC
NA	TRBV19	TRBJ1-5	TRBD1	CASSQGQGGQPQHF	TGTGCCAGTAGCCAGGGACAGGGGGGTCAGCCCCAGCATTTT
NA	TRBV5-1	TRBJ1-5	NA	CASSLQTGEDQPQHF	TGCGCCAGCAGCTTGCAGACGGGAGAGGATCAGCCCCAGCATTTT
NA	TRBV12-3/TRBV12-4	TRBJ2-1	NA	CATLPRGLSYNELFF	TGTGCCACCCTCCCCCGGGGTCTCTCCTACAATGAGCTGTTCTTC
many	TRBV18	TRBJ1-1	NA	CASSPRDTEAFF	TGTGCCAGCTCTCCAAGGGACACTGAAGCTTTCTTT
many	TRBV12-3/TRBV12-4	TRBJ1-5	NA	CASTLGSNQPQHF	TGTGCCAGCACTCTGGGTAGCAATCAGCCCCAGCATTTT
NA	TRBV24-1	TRBJ2-2	NA	CATSERRAGELFF	TGTGCCACCAGTGAGCGGAGGGCGGGGGAGCTGTTTTTT